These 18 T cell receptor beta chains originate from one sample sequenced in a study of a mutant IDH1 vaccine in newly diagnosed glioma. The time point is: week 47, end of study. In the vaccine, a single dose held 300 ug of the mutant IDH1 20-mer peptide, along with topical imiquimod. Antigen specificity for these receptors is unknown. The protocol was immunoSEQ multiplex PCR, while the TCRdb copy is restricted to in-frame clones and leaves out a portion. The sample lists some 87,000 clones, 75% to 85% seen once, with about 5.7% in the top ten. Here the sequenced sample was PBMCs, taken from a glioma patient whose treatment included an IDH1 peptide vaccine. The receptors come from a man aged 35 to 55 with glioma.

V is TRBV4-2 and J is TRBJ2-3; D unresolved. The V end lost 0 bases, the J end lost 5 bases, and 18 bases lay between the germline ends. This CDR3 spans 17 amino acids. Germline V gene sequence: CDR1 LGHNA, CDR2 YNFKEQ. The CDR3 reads CASSQDPLVAKGDTQYF. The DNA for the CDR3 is TGTGCCAGCAGCCAAGACCCGCTAGTCGCCAAAGGAGATACGCAGTATTTT.

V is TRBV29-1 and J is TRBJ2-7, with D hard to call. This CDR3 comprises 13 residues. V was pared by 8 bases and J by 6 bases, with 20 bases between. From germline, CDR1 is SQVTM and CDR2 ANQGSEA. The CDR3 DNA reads TGCAGCTATCTAAGTGGTGCTCGCTGCGAGCAGTACTTC. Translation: CSYLSGARCEQYF.

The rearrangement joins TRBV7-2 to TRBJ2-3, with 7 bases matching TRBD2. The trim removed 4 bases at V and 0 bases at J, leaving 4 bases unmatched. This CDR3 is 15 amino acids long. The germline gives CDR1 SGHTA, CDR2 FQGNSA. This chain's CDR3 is CASSSSGTSTDTQYF. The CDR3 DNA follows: TGTGCCAGCAGCTCAAGCGGGACTAGCACAGATACGCAGTATTTT.

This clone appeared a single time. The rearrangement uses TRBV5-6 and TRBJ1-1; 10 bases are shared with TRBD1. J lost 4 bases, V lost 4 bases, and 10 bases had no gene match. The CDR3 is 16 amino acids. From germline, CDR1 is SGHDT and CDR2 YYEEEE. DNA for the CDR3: TGTGCCAGCAGCGGCGGACAGGGGGGTTGGATCACTGAAGCTTTCTTT. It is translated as CASSGGQGGWITEAFF.

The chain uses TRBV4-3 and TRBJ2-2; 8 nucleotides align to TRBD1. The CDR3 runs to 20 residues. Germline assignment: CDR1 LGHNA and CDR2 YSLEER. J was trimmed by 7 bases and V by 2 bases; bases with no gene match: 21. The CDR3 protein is CASSQQTGWTGRSSGGELFF. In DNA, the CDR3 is TGCGCCAGCAGCCAACAAACCGGATGGACAGGGAGAAGTTCTGGCGGGGAGCTGTTTTTT.

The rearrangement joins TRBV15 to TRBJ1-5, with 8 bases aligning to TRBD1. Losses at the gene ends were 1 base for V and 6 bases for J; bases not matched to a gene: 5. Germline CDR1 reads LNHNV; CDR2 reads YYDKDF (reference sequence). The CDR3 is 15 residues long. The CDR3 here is CATSRGTGSGQPQHF. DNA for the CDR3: TGTGCCACCAGCAGAGGGACAGGGTCCGGTCAGCCCCAGCATTTT.

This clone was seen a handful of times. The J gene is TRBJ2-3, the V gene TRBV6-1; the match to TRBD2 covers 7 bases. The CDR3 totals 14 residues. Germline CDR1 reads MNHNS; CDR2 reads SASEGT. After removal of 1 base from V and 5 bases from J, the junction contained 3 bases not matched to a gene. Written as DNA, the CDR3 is TGTGCCAGCAGTGAAGAGGGCGGGAGAGATACGCAGTATTTT. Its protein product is CASSEEGGRDTQYF.

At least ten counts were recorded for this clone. The CDR3 region has the DNA TGTGCCAGCAGCGGGGCCAGTACCCCGGGCGGGGAGCTGTTTTTT. Its translation: CASSGASTPGGELFF. This chain uses TRBV9 with TRBJ2-2; D call uncertain. Deletions cut 3 bases from V and 7 bases from J, with 16 bases between. Germline loops: CDR1 SGDLS, CDR2 YYNGEE. The CDR3 contains 15 residues. The whole variable domain, remainder taken from reference TRBV9 and TRBJ2-2, is DSGVTQTPKHLITATGQRVTLRCSPRSGDLSVYWYQQSLDQGLQFLIQYYNGEERAKGNILERFSAQQFPDLHSELNLSSLELGDSALYFCASSGASTPGGELFFGEGSRLTVL.

CDR3 bases: TGTGCCAGCAGTGACTTCCGCGGAGATACGCAGTATTTT. This gives the protein CASSDFRGDTQYF. V gene TRBV6-4 combines with J gene TRBJ2-3; no firm D call. The CDR3 extends over 13 amino acids. V was clipped by 1 base and J by 5 bases, with 7 bases between them. The V gene's germline CDR1 is MRHNA and CDR2 SNTAGT.

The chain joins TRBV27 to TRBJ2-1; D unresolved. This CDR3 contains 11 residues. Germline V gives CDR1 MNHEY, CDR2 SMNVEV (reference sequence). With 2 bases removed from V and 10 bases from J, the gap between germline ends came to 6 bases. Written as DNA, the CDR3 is TGTGCCAGCAGTTTAGGGTTCGAGCAGTTCTTC. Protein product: CASSLGFEQFF.

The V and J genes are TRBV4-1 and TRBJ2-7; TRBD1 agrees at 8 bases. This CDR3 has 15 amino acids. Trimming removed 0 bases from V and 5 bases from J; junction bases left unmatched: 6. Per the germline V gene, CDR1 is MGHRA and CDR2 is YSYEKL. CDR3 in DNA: TGCGCCAGCAGCCAAGACAGGACAGGGAAGAACGAGCAGTACTTC. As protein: CASSQDRTGKNEQYF.

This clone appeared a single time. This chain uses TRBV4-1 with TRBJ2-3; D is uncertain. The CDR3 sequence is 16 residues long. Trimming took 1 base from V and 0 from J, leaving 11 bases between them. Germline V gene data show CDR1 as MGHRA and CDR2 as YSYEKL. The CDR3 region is CASSQGSRPSTDTQYF. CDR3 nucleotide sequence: TGCGCCAGCAGCCAAGGAAGTCGGCCTAGCACAGATACGCAGTATTTT.

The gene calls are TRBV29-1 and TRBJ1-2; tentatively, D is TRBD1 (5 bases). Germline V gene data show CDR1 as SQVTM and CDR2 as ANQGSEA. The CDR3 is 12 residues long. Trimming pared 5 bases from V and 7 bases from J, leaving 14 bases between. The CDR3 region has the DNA TGCAGCGTTCTGGGGGATTGGGGTGGCTACACCTTC. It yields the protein CSVLGDWGGYTF.

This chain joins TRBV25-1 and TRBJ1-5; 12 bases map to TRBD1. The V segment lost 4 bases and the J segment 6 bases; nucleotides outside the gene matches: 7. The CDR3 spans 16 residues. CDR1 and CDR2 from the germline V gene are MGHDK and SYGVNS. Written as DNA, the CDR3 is TGTGCCAGCAGTGCCCCGGGACAGGGGGCAAGTCAGCCCCAGCATTTT. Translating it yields CASSAPGQGASQPQHF.

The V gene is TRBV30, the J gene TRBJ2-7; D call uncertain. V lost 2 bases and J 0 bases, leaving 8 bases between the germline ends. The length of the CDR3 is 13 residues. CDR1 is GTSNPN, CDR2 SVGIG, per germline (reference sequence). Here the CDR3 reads CAWSSVSSYEQYF. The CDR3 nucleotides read TGTGCCTGGAGTAGCGTCAGCTCCTACGAGCAGTACTTC.

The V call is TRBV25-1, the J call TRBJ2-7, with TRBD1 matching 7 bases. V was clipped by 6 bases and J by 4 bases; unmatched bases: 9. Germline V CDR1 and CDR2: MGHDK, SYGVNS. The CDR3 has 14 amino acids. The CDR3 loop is CASSHRGVGYEQYF. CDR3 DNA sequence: TGTGCCAGCAGCCACAGGGGAGTTGGATACGAGCAGTACTTC.

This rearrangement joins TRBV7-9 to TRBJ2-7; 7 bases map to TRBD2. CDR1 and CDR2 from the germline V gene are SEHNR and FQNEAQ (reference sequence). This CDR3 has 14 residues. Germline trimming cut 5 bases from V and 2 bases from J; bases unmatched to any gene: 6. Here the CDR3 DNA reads TGTGCCAGCAGCCAAGCTAGCGGTCCCTACGAGCAGTACTTC. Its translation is CASSQASGPYEQYF.

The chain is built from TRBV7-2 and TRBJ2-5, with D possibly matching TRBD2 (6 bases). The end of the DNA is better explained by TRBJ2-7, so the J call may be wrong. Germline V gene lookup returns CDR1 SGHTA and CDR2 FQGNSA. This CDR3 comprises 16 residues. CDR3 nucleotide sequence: TGTGCCAGCAGCTTAGGCGGCGGGATTATATCCTACGAGCAGTACTTC. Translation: CASSLGGGIISYEQYF.